This entry concerns a single T cell receptor (beta chain). The data originate from a study of CDR3 diversity in severe acne. J was trimmed by 4 bases and V by 1 base; bases with no gene match: 11. Germline V gene data show CDR1 as SGHDN and CDR2 as FVKESK. The CDR3 extends over 17 amino acids. TCRdb called the PCR reads again in MiXCR, with one record for every CDR3 protein. The sample holds about 100,000 distinct CDR3 sequences, 51% seen once. This clonotype was sampled from a male donor with acne. Sequencing used blood. This chain links TRBV14 with TRBJ1-1; 8 bases are shared with TRBD1. The CDR3 spells CASSQAGQGAAGTEAFF. The CDR3 DNA sequence: TGTGCCAGCAGCCAAGCGGGGCAGGGGGCCGCCGGCACTGAAGCTTTCTTT.